The subject of this entry is one T cell receptor (beta chain). Its antigen is still unknown. With 60 Vbeta and 13 Jbeta primers, the PCR was carried out. Measured with immunoSEQ multiplex PCR; TCRdb has only the in-frame clones, and not every one. The listing records 150,000 or so clones. These data are taken from a study of cytomegalovirus exposure and HLA in healthy donors. About the study: Caucasian-associated ancestry cluster membership applied to over 80% of some 400 genotyped donors.

Study-wide results and limits: Rates of TCR association differed by HLA locus in a later analysis, with DRB1 highest and HLA-C lowest. The authors assumed roughly uniform sequencing depth across donors for presence/absence analyses.

This TCR was sampled from a woman between 55 and 75 years old in good health and CMV-seronegative. Sequenced material: PBMCs.

The CDR3 spells CASSFGASSYNSPLHF. The CDR3 DNA sequence: TGCGCCAGCAGCTTTGGGGCAAGCTCCTATAATTCACCCCTCCACTTT. The chain is built from TRBV5-1 and TRBJ1-6, with a possible D match to TRBD1 (5 bases). The V gene lost 2 bases and the J gene lost 0 bases, with 9 bases spanning the gap. The V gene's germline CDR1 is SGHRS and CDR2 YFSETQ. The CDR3 is 16 residues long.